This is a list of T cell receptor beta chains from one sample in a study of blood T cell repertoires in COVID-19. Sequenced by immunoSEQ multiplex PCR; TCRdb stores in-frame clones only, minus some. This sample carries 110,000 or so clones, 70% to 90% of them seen once, and the ten largest clones take approximately 4.5%. Sequenced: peripheral blood. The source is a woman aged 45-65 years with acute or convalescent COVID-19. CDR3s include the opening cysteine and the closing phenylalanine or tryptophan. The D gene is left open where the match is weak. Not all rows give a size; the values are once, few, many and, for expanded clones, a class.

j_call | d_call | v_call | clone_size | cdr3_aa | cdr3_nt
TRBJ2-6 | NA | TRBV5-1 | NA | CASSLAGSSGANVLTF | TGCGCCAGCAGCTTGGCGGGAAGCTCTGGGGCCAACGTCCTGACTTTC
TRBJ2-7 | TRBD1 | TRBV4-3 | NA | CASSQHDTGVYEQYF | TGCGCCAGCAGCCAGCACGACACAGGGGTTTACGAGCAGTACTTC
TRBJ2-7 | NA | TRBV30 | NA | CAWSLTGDYEQYF | TGTGCCTGGAGTTTAACGGGTGACTACGAGCAGTACTTC
TRBJ1-1 | NA | TRBV28 | NA | CASSFGQDTEAFF | TGTGCCAGCAGTTTTGGGCAGGACACTGAAGCTTTCTTT
TRBJ1-2 | NA | TRBV6-2/TRBV6-3 | NA | CASSFGHTINYGYTF | TGTGCCAGCAGTTTCGGACATACGATTAACTATGGCTACACCTTC
TRBJ2-1 | TRBD1 | TRBV27 | NA | CASSLGTGDEQFF | TGTGCCAGCAGCCTGGGGACAGGTGACGAGCAGTTCTTC
TRBJ1-1 | NA | TRBV29-1 | once | CSVAGVTEAFF | TGCAGCGTTGCAGGGGTCACTGAAGCTTTCTTT
TRBJ1-1 | TRBD1 | TRBV3-1/TRBV3-2 | NA | CASSQADRGNTEAFF | TGTGCCAGCAGCCAAGCGGACAGGGGGAACACTGAAGCTTTCTTT
TRBJ2-2 | TRBD1 | TRBV3-1/TRBV3-2 | NA | CASSFRQGVGSGELFF | TGTGCCAGCAGCTTCCGACAGGGGGTTGGTTCCGGGGAGCTGTTTTTT
TRBJ1-2 | NA | TRBV5-1 | NA | CASSLDRVYGYTF | TGCGCCAGCAGCTTGGACAGGGTTTATGGCTACACCTTC
TRBJ2-7 | TRBD2 | TRBV7-9 | NA | CASSSTGTSLYEQYF | TGTGCCAGCAGCTCGACCGGGACTAGTCTCTACGAGCAGTACTTC
TRBJ1-1 | NA | TRBV27 | NA | CASSLDAGLNTEAFF | TGTGCCAGCAGTTTAGATGCGGGTCTGAACACTGAAGCTTTCTTT
TRBJ1-4 | NA | TRBV3-1/TRBV3-2 | NA | CASSQETPSTGKLFF | TGTGCCAGCAGCCAAGAAACACCATCAACGGGAAAACTGTTTTTT
TRBJ1-5 | NA | TRBV5-1 | NA | CASSLEPPQGQPQHF | TGCGCCAGCAGCTTGGAGCCTCCCCAGGGTCAGCCCCAGCATTTT
TRBJ1-2 | TRBD1 | TRBV3-1/TRBV3-2 | NA | CASSQAGQEFNYGYTF | TGTGCCAGCAGCCAAGCTGGACAGGAGTTTAACTATGGCTACACCTTC
TRBJ2-1 | NA | TRBV4-3 | few | CASSLHAGFYNEQFF | TGCGCCAGCAGCCTACACGCCGGGTTTTACAATGAGCAGTTCTTC
TRBJ2-5 | TRBD1 | TRBV10-3 | NA | CAISNRTGGRETQYF | TGTGCCATCAGTAATAGGACAGGGGGTAGGGAGACCCAGTACTTC
TRBJ2-1 | NA | TRBV24-1 | few | CATSDSAPGYNEQFF | TGTGCCACCAGTGATTCTGCCCCCGGCTACAATGAGCAGTTCTTC
TRBJ1-1 | NA | TRBV6-1 | NA | CASSEGPLRAFF | TGTGCCAGCAGTGAAGGCCCCTTGAGGGCTTTCTTT
TRBJ1-1 | TRBD1 | TRBV7-9 | NA | CASSLGTGEAFF | TGTGCCAGCAGCCTCGGGACAGGTGAAGCTTTCTTT
TRBJ2-3 | TRBD2 | TRBV2 | NA | CASGGRARTDTQYF | TGTGCCAGCGGGGGGAGGGCGCGCACAGATACGCAGTATTTT
TRBJ1-2 | TRBD1 | TRBV5-1 | NA | CASSSRASGQAYGYTF | TGCGCCAGCAGCTCGAGGGCTTCGGGACAGGCCTATGGCTACACCTTC
TRBJ1-4 | TRBD1 | TRBV27 | few | CASSPPPTGADNEKLFF | TGTGCCAGCAGTCCCCCGCCGACAGGGGCCGATAATGAAAAACTGTTTTTT
TRBJ1-1 | NA | TRBV28 | once | CASSPLQGRAGRPEAFF | TGTGCCAGCAGTCCACTTCAGGGTCGGGCAGGGCGGCCTGAAGCTTTCTTT
TRBJ1-1 | TRBD1 | TRBV10-3 | NA | CAISEVGGGNTEAFF | TGTGCCATCAGTGAGGTAGGGGGCGGGAACACTGAAGCTTTCTTT
TRBJ1-2 | NA | TRBV10-1 | NA | CASSDGSYGYTF | TGCGCCAGCAGTGACGGGTCTTATGGCTACACCTTC
TRBJ1-5 | TRBD1 | TRBV10-3 | NA | CAISDPGQGEPQHF | TGTGCCATCAGTGACCCCGGACAGGGCGAGCCCCAGCATTTT
TRBJ2-3 | TRBD2 | TRBV18 | NA | CASSPTSGVTDTQYF | TGTGCCAGCTCCCCTACTAGCGGAGTCACAGATACGCAGTATTTT
TRBJ2-1 | TRBD1 | TRBV7-6 | NA | CASSLRNRTGYNEQFF | TGTGCCAGCAGCTTACGCAACAGGACAGGGTACAATGAGCAGTTCTTC
TRBJ1-1 | NA | TRBV27 | NA | CASSLLEDTEAFF | TGTGCCAGCAGTTTATTAGAGGACACTGAAGCTTTCTTT
TRBJ2-4 | TRBD2 | TRBV28 | NA | CASSSSSGTGKNIQYF | TGTGCCAGCAGTTCATCTAGCGGGACGGGCAAAAACATTCAGTACTTC
TRBJ2-2 | TRBD1 | TRBV9 | NA | CASSPQGTGELFF | TGTGCCAGCAGCCCACAGGGGACCGGGGAGCTGTTTTTT
TRBJ1-1 | NA | TRBV10-3 | NA | CAITPGGTEAFF | TGTGCCATCACTCCAGGCGGGACTGAAGCTTTCTTT
TRBJ2-2 | TRBD2 | TRBV2 | NA | CASRAGRDTGELFF | TGTGCCAGCAGAGCGGGGCGGGACACCGGGGAGCTGTTTTTT
TRBJ1-1 | NA | TRBV7-9 | once | CASSLGPGFF | TGTGCCAGCAGCTTAGGCCCCGGTTTCTTT
TRBJ1-2 | NA | TRBV28 | NA | CASSSRRRSLGYTF | TGTGCCAGCAGTTCGAGACGACGGAGCCTCGGCTACACCTTC
TRBJ1-5 | TRBD1 | TRBV3-1/TRBV3-2 | many | CASSLAGTEFDQPQHF | TGTGCCAGCAGCCTCGCCGGGACAGAATTCGATCAGCCCCAGCATTTT
TRBJ2-1 | NA | TRBV2 | NA | CASSERGGLYNEQFF | TGTGCCAGCAGTGAAAGGGGGGGCCTCTACAATGAGCAGTTCTTC
TRBJ1-5 | TRBD1 | TRBV15 | NA | CATSKGTGEFDNQPQHF | TGTGCCACCAGCAAAGGGACAGGGGAATTTGATAATCAGCCCCAGCATTTT
TRBJ1-1 | NA | TRBV5-6 | NA | CASSLERDKAFF | TGTGCCAGCAGCTTGGAACGGGATAAAGCTTTCTTT
TRBJ2-3 | NA | TRBV28 | once | CASSPLERPRTDTQYF | TGTGCCAGCAGTCCTCTGGAGCGCCCACGCACAGATACGCAGTATTTT
TRBJ2-1 | NA | TRBV18 | once | CASSPPSGKTNEQFF | TGTGCCAGCTCACCACCTAGCGGTAAGACTAATGAGCAGTTCTTC
TRBJ1-5 | NA | TRBV7-8 | few | CASSPSRVFNQPQHF | TGTGCCAGCAGCCCCTCCCGGGTTTTCAATCAGCCCCAGCATTTT
TRBJ2-2 | TRBD1 | TRBV6-4 | NA | CASSGFPGRTGHTGELFF | TGTGCCAGCAGTGGTTTCCCTGGAAGGACAGGGCACACCGGGGAGCTGTTTTTT
TRBJ1-1 | NA | TRBV9 | NA | CASSVDRGGTTEAFF | TGTGCCAGCAGCGTAGATCGGGGGGGTACAACTGAAGCTTTCTTT
TRBJ1-1 | TRBD1 | TRBV19 | NA | CASSNRDSEAFF | TGTGCCAGTAGTAATAGGGACAGTGAAGCTTTCTTT
TRBJ1-3 | NA | TRBV7-7 | NA | CASSYAPWTVPTIYF | TGTGCTAGCAGCTACGCTCCTTGGACAGTGCCCACCATATATTTT
TRBJ1-4 | TRBD1 | TRBV30 | NA | CAWSPGQANLNEKLFF | TGTGCCTGGAGTCCGGGACAGGCAAATCTTAATGAAAAACTGTTTTTT
TRBJ1-2 | NA | TRBV2 | NA | CASSELGTYNYGYTF | TGTGCCAGCAGTGAATTGGGCACTTATAACTATGGCTACACCTTC